The T cell receptor (beta chain) under discussion was sequenced for a study of beta chain features in type 1 diabetes. Study-level background: Summed over all samples, the examined sorted cells came to 90 million to 120 million.

Reverse transcription of all isolated RNA meant that expressed TCRB transcripts were sequenced. The repertoire was sequenced with immunoSEQ multiplex PCR; TCRdb's copy has only in-frame clones and lacks some. Among around 500,000 clones listed, more than 9.5% were seen once. Study results and caveats: Whatever favoring of shorter templates PCR might show would apply equally to patients and controls.

Germline CDR1 reads LNHNV; CDR2 reads YYDKDF (reference sequence). V gave up 1 base and J gave up 4 bases, with 11 bases separating them. The CDR3 loop spans 15 amino acids. This clone was seen more than once but under ten times. Antigen specificity is unknown. The chain couples TRBV15 to TRBJ2-1, with a tentative D call TRBD2 (6 bases). The TCR originated in a woman aged 18-29 years in good health. Sequenced input: naive CD4+ T cells from blood. CDR3 in DNA: TGTGCCACCAGCAGAGTATTAGCGGATTACAATGAGCAGTTCTTC. It translates to CATSRVLADYNEQFF.